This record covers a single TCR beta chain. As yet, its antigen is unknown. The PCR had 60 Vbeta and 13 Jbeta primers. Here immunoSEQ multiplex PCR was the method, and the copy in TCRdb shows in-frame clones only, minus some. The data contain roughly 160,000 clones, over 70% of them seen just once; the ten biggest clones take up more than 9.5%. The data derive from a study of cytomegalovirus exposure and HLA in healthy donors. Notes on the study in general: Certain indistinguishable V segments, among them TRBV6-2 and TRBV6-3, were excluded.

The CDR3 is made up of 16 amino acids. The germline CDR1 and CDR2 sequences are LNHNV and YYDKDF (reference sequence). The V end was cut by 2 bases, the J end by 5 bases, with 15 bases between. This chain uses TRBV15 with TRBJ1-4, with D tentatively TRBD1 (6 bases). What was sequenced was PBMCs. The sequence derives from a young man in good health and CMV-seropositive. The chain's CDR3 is CATSRRMGRGNEKLFF. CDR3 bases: TGTGCCACCAGCAGACGAATGGGAAGGGGGAATGAAAAACTGTTTTTT.